One and the same sample provided the 20 T cell receptor beta chains below, sequenced in a study of patients and donors after allogeneic stem cell transplantation. TCRdb redid the calling of the RT-PCR reads with MiXCR, one entry per CDR3 protein. The table lists about 110,000 distinct CDR3 sequences, around 36% of them singletons. The source material was blood, either unsorted or a sorted T cell fraction (not recorded which). The source of these receptors is a human donor who was either an allogeneic HSCT recipient or a stem cell or donor lymphocyte infusion donor (not recorded which). It is not recorded whose cells these are; they may come from a transplant donor.

The chain links TRBV9 to TRBJ1-1, with D unresolved. The germline CDR1 and CDR2 sequences are SGDLS and YYNGEE. V was shortened by 4 bases and J by 3 bases, with 10 bases between the two germline ends. The CDR3 totals 13 residues. This chain's CDR3 is CASSNQRDTEAFF. DNA for the CDR3: TGTGCCAGCAGCAACCAACGGGACACTGAAGCTTTCTTT.

The chain has TRBV28 and TRBJ2-2, with 7 nucleotides matching TRBD1. The CDR3 contains 15 residues. Germline CDR1 is MDHEN and CDR2 is SYDVKM. Trimming took 6 bases from V and 2 from J; bases not matched to a gene: 6. CDR3 sequence: CASRVGTVNTGELFF. CDR3 bases: TGTGCCAGCAGAGTAGGGACAGTTAACACCGGGGAGCTGTTTTTT.

There are a few counts of this clonotype. This rearrangement joins TRBV6-2 or TRBV6-3 to TRBJ2-1; possible D gene TRBD2, 5 bases. The CDR3 is made up of 17 amino acids. Germline V gene lookup returns CDR1 MNHEY and CDR2 SVGEGT. Trimming pared 7 bases from V and 0 bases from J, leaving 19 bases between. CDR3: CASTERGSEYSYNEQFF. In DNA, the CDR3 is TGTGCCAGCACCGAACGGGGATCCGAATACTCCTACAATGAGCAGTTCTTC.

This clonotype has only a few counts. The V and J genes are TRBV15 and TRBJ1-4; no firm D call. Germline values: CDR1 LNHNV, CDR2 YYDKDF (reference sequence). V lost 0 bases to trimming and J lost 0 bases, with 8 bases between them. The CDR3 totals 16 residues. In DNA, the CDR3 is TGTGCCACCAGCAGAGAAGGAGTTGCAACTAATGAAAAACTGTTTTTT. It is translated as CATSREGVATNEKLFF. The full variable domain, completed using reference TRBV15 and TRBJ1-4, is DAMVIQNPRYQVTQFGKPVTLSCSQTLNHNVMYWYQQKSSQAPKLLFHYYDKDFNNEADTPDNFQSRRPNTSFCFLDIRSPGLGDTAMYLCATSREGVATNEKLFFGSGTQLSVL.

This clonotype has more than one count but fewer than ten. This rearrangement joins TRBV20-1 to TRBJ1-4; TRBD1 agrees at 9 bases. The V segment lost 6 bases and the J segment 4 bases; nucleotides outside the gene matches: 9. The CDR3 has 15 residues. Per the germline V gene, CDR1 is DFQATT and CDR2 is SNEGSKA (reference sequence). The CDR3 sequence: CSARPGTGNNEKLFF. CDR3 DNA: TGCAGTGCCAGACCCGGGACAGGGAATAATGAAAAACTGTTTTTT.

The chain employs TRBV6-2 or TRBV6-3 and TRBJ2-6, with a weak D call TRBD1 (6 bases). CDR1 MNHEY and CDR2 SVGEGT come from the germline V gene. This CDR3 spans 15 amino acids. Trimming took off 6 bases at V and 2 bases at J, with 11 bases between the two ends. CDR3 residues: CASRRTGTGANVLTF. CDR3 sequence (DNA): TGTGCCAGCAGGAGAACAGGGACTGGGGCCAACGTCCTGACTTTC.

The chain combines TRBV20-1 with TRBJ1-5; 9 bases fit TRBD1. Germline CDR1 and CDR2: DFQATT and SNEGSKA (reference sequence). J gave up 5 bases and V 6 bases, and 11 bases lay outside the gene matches. CDR3 length: 15 amino acids. The chain's CDR3 is CSARTGVSFDQPQHF. CDR3 sequence (DNA): TGCAGTGCAAGGACAGGGGTTTCTTTTGATCAGCCCCAGCATTTT.

This clonotype was recorded only once. The chain combines TRBV4-1 with TRBJ2-3; 8 nucleotides line up with TRBD2. Germline values: CDR1 MGHRA, CDR2 YSYEKL. The CDR3 length is 15 residues. The V segment lost 5 bases and the J segment 2 bases; nucleotides outside the gene matches: 6. CDR3 loop: CASSVAGRNTDTQYF. CDR3 coding DNA: TGCGCCAGCAGCGTAGCGGGACGGAACACAGATACGCAGTATTTT.

The V gene is TRBV7-9, the J gene TRBJ2-1, with 12 bases identical to TRBD2. Per germline, CDR1 SEHNR and CDR2 FQNEAQ (reference sequence). The CDR3 runs to 16 residues. Trimming removed 1 base from V and 8 bases from J; junction bases left unmatched: 6. The CDR3 DNA reads as TGTGCCAGCAGCTTAGGACTCCCTAGCGGGAGGGATGAGCAGTTCTTC. Encoded protein: CASSLGLPSGRDEQFF.

This clonotype has just a few counts. The V call is TRBV30, the J call TRBJ1-3, with D unresolved. The CDR3 consists of 13 residues. The V end lost 5 bases, the J end lost 0 bases, and 8 bases lay between the germline ends. The germline V gene encodes CDR1 GTSNPN and CDR2 SVGIG (reference sequence). The CDR3 coding sequence is TGTGCCTGGTGTCGAGACTCTGGAAACACCATATATTTT. Its translation is CAWCRDSGNTIYF.

The CDR3: CASSSLGLAGWEEQYF. CDR3 nucleotide sequence: TGTGCCAGCAGTTCACTCGGCCTAGCGGGGTGGGAGGAGCAGTACTTC. The J gene is TRBJ2-7, the V gene TRBV27, with TRBD2 identical over 9 bases. The CDR3 extends over 16 amino acids. From germline, CDR1 is MNHEY and CDR2 SMNVEV (reference sequence). J was trimmed by 7 bases and V by 4 bases; bases with no gene match: 14.

This clonotype turned up a few times. J is TRBJ1-5 and V is TRBV7-9; D is unresolved. V was pared by 4 bases and J by 4 bases, with 8 bases between. From germline, CDR1 is SEHNR and CDR2 FQNEAQ (reference sequence). This CDR3 spans 13 amino acids. The CDR3 region is CASSSLVNQPQHF. The CDR3 nucleotides are TGTGCCAGCAGCTCCCTGGTGAATCAGCCCCAGCATTTT.

This clonotype was found many times. The genes are TRBV29-1 and TRBJ1-1; tentatively, D is TRBD1 (5 bases). Germline V gives CDR1 SQVTM, CDR2 ANQGSEA. The CDR3 extends over 13 amino acids. V lost 1 base, J lost 7 bases, and 13 bases lay in between. The CDR3, as DNA: TGCAGCGTTGAAGGAAAGCTTACAGGTGAAGCTTTCTTT. It yields the protein CSVEGKLTGEAFF.

This clonotype was recorded a few times. The genes are TRBV20-1 and TRBJ2-1; D is perhaps TRBD2 (5 bases). CDR3 size: 10 residues. The ends were cut back, 7 bases at V and 8 bases at J, with 9 bases in the middle. Looked up from germline, CDR1 is DFQATT and CDR2 is SNEGSKA (reference sequence). Here the CDR3 DNA reads TGCAGTGGGGCAGCGGATGAGCAGTTCTTC. Translating it yields CSGAADEQFF.

The genes are TRBV28 and TRBJ1-5; possibly TRBD1 for D (6 bases). This CDR3 is 14 amino acids long. The V gene's germline CDR1 is MDHEN and CDR2 SYDVKM. Trimming pared 5 bases from V and 3 bases from J, leaving 11 bases between. CDR3 residues: CASSLDRFNQPQHF. The CDR3, as DNA: TGTGCCAGCAGTCTTGACAGGTTCAATCAGCCCCAGCATTTT.

This clonotype was seen a handful of times. CDR3 bases: TGTGCCAGCAGCCCAGGGCGTAGCGGGGAAAAACTGTTTTTT. Protein sequence: CASSPGRSGEKLFF. V usage is TRBV7-9 and J usage is TRBJ1-4; possible D gene TRBD1, 5 bases. V lost 5 bases and J 8 bases, leaving 15 bases between the germline ends. The CDR3 is 14 amino acids. The germline V gene has CDR1 SEHNR and CDR2 FQNEAQ (reference sequence). The full variable domain, rest sourced from reference TRBV7-9 and TRBJ1-4, is DTGVSQNPRHKITKRGQNVTFRCDPISEHNRLYWYRQTLGQGPEFLTYFQNEAQLEKSRLLSDRFSAERPKGSFSTLEIQRTEQGDSAMYLCASSPGRSGEKLFFGSGTQLSVL.

This clonotype was picked up a small number of times. CDR3 in amino acids: CASSQVYNQPQHF. Here the CDR3 DNA reads TGCGCCAGCAGCCAAGTGTACAATCAGCCCCAGCATTTT. J is TRBJ1-5 and V is TRBV4-3; D gene ambiguous. V was pared by 1 base and J by 3 bases, with 4 bases between. Germline V gene lookup returns CDR1 LGHNA and CDR2 YSLEER. This CDR3 has 13 residues.

This chain links TRBV29-1 with TRBJ1-2; D is uncertain. Germline V lookup: CDR1 SQVTM, CDR2 ANQGSEA. Trimming cost V 1 base and J 4 bases, with 13 bases left between them. The CDR3 covers 14 residues. CDR3 residues: CSVEGMPGSYGYTF. The DNA of the CDR3 is TGCAGCGTTGAAGGAATGCCCGGGTCCTATGGCTACACCTTC.

The V call is TRBV5-1, the J call TRBJ2-1; 13 nucleotides align to TRBD2. This CDR3 is built from 15 residues. After removal of 4 bases from V and 7 bases from J, the junction contained 5 bases not matched to a gene. Germline V gives CDR1 SGHRS, CDR2 YFSETQ. The CDR3 DNA reads as TGCGCCAGCAGCAAACTAGCGGGAGGGCCTAATGAGCAGTTCTTC. Encoded protein: CASSKLAGGPNEQFF.

The chain employs TRBV12-3 or TRBV12-4 and TRBJ2-3, with D perhaps being TRBD1 or TRBD2 (5 bases each). The V gene lost 6 bases and the J gene lost 5 bases, with 21 bases spanning the gap. The CDR3 runs 16 residues. The CDR3 DNA reads TGTGCCAGCAGCCTCTGGCTCGGGACCAATGGAGATACGCAGTATTTT. It yields the protein CASSLWLGTNGDTQYF.